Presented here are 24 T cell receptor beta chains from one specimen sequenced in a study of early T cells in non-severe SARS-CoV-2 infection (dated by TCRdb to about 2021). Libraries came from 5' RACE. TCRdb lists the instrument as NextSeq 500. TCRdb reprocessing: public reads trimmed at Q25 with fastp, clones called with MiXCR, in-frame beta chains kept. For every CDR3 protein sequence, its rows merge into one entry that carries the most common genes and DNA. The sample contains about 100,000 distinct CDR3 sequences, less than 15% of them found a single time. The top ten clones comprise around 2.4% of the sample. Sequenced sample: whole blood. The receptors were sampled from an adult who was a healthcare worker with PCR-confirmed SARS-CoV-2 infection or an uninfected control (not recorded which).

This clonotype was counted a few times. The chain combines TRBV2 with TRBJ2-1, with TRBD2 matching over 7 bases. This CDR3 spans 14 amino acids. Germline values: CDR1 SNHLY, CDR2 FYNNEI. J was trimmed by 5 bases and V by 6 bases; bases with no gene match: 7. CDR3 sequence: CASRERGGNNEQFF. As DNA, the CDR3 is TGTGCCAGCAGAGAGAGGGGAGGGAACAATGAGCAGTTCTTC.

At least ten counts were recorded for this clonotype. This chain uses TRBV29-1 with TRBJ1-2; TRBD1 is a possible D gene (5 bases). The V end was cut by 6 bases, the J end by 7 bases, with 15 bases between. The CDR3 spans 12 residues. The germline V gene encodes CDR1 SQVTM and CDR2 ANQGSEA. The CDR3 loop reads CSVLPGTFGYTF. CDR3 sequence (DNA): TGCAGCGTCCTCCCCGGGACCTTTGGCTACACCTTC.

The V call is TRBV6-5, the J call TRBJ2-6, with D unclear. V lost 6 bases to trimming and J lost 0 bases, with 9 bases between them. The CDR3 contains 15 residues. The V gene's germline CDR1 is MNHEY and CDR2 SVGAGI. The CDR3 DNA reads TGTGCCAGCAGCCCCATACGCTCTGGGGCCAACGTCCTGACTTTC. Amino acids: CASSPIRSGANVLTF.

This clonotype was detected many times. Written as DNA, the CDR3 is TGTGCCAGCACCAGGAAAATAACCGGGACAGCAGTACGTGGCTACACCTTC. This codes for CASTRKITGTAVRGYTF. The gene calls are TRBV6-5 and TRBJ1-2; TRBD1 matches at 7 bases. The V and J ends lost 7 bases and 7 bases, in that order; junction bases with no gene match: 21. There are 17 residues in the CDR3. From germline, CDR1 is MNHEY and CDR2 SVGAGI.

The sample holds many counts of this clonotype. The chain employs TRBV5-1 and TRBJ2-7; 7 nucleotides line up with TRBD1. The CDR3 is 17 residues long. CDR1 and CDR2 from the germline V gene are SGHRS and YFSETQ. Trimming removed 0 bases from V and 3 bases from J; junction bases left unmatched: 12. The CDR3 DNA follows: TGCGCCAGCAGCTTGGCCCTCGGACAGGACCCCCGCTACGAGCAGTACTTC. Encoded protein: CASSLALGQDPRYEQYF. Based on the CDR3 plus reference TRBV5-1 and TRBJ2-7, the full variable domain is KAGVTQTPRYLIKTRGQQVTLSCSPISGHRSVSWYQQTPGQGLQFLFEYFSETQRNKGNFPGRFSGRQFSNSRSEMNVSTLELGDSALYLCASSLALGQDPRYEQYFGPGTRLTVT.

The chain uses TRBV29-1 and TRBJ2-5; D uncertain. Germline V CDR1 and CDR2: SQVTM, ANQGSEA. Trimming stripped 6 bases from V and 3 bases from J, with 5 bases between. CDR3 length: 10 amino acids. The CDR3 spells CSVRKETQYF. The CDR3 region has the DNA TGCAGCGTGCGAAAAGAGACCCAGTACTTC.

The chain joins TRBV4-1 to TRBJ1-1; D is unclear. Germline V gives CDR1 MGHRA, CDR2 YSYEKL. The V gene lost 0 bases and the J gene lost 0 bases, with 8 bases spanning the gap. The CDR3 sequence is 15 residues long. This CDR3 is CASSQEVAVNTEAFF. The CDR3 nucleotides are TGCGCCAGCAGCCAAGAAGTGGCGGTGAACACTGAAGCTTTCTTT.

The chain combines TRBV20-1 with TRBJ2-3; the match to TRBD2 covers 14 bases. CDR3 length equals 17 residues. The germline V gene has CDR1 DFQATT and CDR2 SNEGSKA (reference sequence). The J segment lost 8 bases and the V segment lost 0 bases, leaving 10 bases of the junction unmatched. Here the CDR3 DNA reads TGCAGTGCTAGAGATGAGCGACTAGCGGGGGGGCGGGGTACGCAGTATTTT. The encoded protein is CSARDERLAGGRGTQYF.

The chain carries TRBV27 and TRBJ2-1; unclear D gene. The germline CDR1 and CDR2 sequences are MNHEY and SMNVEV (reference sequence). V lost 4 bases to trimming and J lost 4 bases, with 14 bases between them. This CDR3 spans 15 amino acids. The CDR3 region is CASSSQLKIYNEQFF. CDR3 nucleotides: TGTGCCAGCAGTTCACAGCTTAAAATATACAATGAGCAGTTCTTC.

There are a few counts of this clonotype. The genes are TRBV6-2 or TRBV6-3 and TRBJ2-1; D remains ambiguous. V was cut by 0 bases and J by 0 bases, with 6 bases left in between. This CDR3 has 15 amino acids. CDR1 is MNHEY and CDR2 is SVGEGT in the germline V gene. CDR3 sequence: CASSYSGPSYNEQFF. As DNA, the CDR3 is TGTGCCAGCAGTTACTCAGGGCCCTCCTACAATGAGCAGTTCTTC.

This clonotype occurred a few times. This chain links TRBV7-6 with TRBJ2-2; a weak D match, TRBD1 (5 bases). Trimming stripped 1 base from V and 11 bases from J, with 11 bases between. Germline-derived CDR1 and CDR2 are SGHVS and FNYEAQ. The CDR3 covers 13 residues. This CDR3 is CASSLEWGGELFF. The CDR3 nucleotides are TGTGCCAGCAGCTTAGAATGGGGCGGAGAGCTGTTTTTT.

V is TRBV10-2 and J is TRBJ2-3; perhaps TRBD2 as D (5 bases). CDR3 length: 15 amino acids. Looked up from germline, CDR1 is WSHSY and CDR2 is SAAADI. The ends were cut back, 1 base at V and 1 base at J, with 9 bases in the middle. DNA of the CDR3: TGCGCCAGCAGTGAGTTAGCGTCAGGCACAGATACGCAGTATTTT. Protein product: CASSELASGTDTQYF.

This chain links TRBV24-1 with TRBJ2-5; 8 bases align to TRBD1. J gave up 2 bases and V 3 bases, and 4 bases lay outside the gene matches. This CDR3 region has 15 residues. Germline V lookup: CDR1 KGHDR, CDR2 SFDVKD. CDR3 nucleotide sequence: TGTGCCACCAGTGATACCCGGACAGGGCAAGAGACCCAGTACTTC. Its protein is CATSDTRTGQETQYF.

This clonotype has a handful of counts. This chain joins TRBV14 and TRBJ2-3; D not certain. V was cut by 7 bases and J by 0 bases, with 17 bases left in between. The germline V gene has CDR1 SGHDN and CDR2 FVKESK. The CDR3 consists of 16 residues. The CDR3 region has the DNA TGTGCCAGCAACCCCGCTGGGTGGCTTAGCACAGATACGCAGTATTTT. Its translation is CASNPAGWLSTDTQYF.

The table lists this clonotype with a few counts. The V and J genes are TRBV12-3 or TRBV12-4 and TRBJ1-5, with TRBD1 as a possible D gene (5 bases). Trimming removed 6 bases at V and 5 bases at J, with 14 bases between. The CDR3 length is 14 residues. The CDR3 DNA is TGTGCCAGCAGCCGGGGGTGGGGGTATCAGCCCCAGCATTTT. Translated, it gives CASSRGWGYQPQHF.

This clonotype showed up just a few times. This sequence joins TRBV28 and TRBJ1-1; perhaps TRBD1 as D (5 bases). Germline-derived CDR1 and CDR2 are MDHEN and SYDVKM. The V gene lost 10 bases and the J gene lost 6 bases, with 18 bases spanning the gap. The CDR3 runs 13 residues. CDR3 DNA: TGTGCCACCCAACTAGTCAAGGGGCCTGAAGCTTTCTTT. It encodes CATQLVKGPEAFF.

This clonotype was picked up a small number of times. The CDR3: CASSPIPANYGYTF. The CDR3, as DNA: TGTGCCAGCTCACCAATTCCGGCTAACTATGGCTACACCTTC. The chain is built from TRBV18 and TRBJ1-2; D gene uncertain. The CDR3 is 14 residues long. Trimming stripped 2 bases from V and 0 bases from J, with 7 bases between. Germline V CDR1 and CDR2: KGHSH, LQKENI.

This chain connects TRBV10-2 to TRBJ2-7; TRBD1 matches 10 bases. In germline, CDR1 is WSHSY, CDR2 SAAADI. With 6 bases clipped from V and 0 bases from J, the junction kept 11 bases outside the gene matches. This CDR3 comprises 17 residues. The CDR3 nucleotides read TGCGCCAGCAGAGACCTTCCGGGACAGGGGCCCTCCTACGAGCAGTACTTC. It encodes CASRDLPGQGPSYEQYF.

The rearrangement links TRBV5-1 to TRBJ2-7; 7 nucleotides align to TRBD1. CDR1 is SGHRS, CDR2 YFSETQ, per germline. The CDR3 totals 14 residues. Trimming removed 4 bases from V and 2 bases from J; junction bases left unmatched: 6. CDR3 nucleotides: TGCGCCAGCAGCACTCGACAGGGACCCTACGAGCAGTACTTC. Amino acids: CASSTRQGPYEQYF.

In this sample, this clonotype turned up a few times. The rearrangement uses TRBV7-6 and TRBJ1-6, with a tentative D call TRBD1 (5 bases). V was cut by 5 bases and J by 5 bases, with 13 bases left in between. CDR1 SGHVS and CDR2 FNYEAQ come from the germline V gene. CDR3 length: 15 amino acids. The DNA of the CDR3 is TGTGCCAGCAGCCCCGGACAAGGGAATAATTCACCCCTCCACTTT. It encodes CASSPGQGNNSPLHF.

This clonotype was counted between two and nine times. CDR3 in DNA: TGTGCCAGCAGCCAAGGGGACACCGGTTCACCCCTCCACTTT. This codes for CASSQGDTGSPLHF. The V and J genes are TRBV7-9 and TRBJ1-6; the D gene is possibly TRBD1 (6 bases). The CDR3 has 14 residues. The germline V gene encodes CDR1 SEHNR and CDR2 FQNEAQ (reference sequence). V lost 5 bases to trimming and J lost 9 bases, with 14 bases between them.

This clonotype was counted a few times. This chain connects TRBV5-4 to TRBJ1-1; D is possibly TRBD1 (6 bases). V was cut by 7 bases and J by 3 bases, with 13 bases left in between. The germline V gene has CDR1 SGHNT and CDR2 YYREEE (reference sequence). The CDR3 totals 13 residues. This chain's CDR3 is CASSYGTHTEAFF. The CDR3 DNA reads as TGTGCCAGCTCGTACGGGACACACACTGAAGCTTTCTTT.

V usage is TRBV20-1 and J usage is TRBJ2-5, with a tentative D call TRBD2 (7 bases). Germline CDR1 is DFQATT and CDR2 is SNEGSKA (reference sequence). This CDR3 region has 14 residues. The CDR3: CRALRGASGETQYF. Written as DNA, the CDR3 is TGCAGAGCTCTCCGGGGGGCATCTGGGGAGACCCAGTACTTC.

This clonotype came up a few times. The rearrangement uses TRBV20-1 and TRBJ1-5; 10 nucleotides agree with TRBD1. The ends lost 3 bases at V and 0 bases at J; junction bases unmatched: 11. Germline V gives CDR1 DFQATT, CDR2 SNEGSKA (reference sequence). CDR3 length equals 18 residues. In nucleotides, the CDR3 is TGCAGTGCTAGTGGACCAGGACAGGGGGAAAATAGCAATCAGCCCCAGCATTTT. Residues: CSASGPGQGENSNQPQHF.